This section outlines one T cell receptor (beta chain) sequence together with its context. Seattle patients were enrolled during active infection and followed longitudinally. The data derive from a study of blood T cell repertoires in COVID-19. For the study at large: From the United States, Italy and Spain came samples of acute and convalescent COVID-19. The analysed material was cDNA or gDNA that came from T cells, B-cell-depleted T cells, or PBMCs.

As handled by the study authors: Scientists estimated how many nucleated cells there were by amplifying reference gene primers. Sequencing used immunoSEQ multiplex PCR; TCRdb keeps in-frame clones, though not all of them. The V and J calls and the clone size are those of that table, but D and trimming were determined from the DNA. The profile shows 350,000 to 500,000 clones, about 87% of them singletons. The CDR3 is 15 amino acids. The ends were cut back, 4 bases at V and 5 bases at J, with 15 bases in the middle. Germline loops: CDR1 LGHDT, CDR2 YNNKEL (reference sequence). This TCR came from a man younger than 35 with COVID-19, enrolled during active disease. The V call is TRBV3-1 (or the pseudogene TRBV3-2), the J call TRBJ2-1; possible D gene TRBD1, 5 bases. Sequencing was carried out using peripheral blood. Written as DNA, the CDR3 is TGTGCCAGCAGCCCCAAAGCCAGGGTCGACAATGAGCAGTTCTTC. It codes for CASSPKARVDNEQFF.